This T cell receptor beta chain was sequenced for a study of identical twins. The CDR3 is 15 amino acids. CDR1 and CDR2 from the germline V gene are MNHEY and SVGEGT. The J segment lost 6 bases and the V segment lost 4 bases, leaving 6 bases of the junction unmatched. TCRdb re-derived calls from the 5' RACE reads in MiXCR, one entry per CDR3 protein. This repertoire shows around 250,000 distinct CDR3 sequences, over 9.5% found once; its top ten account for more than 3.5%. These data were likewise used in another study, on yellow fever vaccine responses in identical twins.

The chain recombines TRBV6-2 or TRBV6-3 with TRBJ2-5; 12 bases are a match to TRBD2. This sequence was found in a woman in her late teens or twenties in good health. The sample taken for sequencing was memory (CD45RO+) T cells sorted from blood. The DNA for the CDR3 is TGTGCCAGCAGTTCGACTAGCGGGAGAATGAAGACCCAGTACTTC. Its translation is CASSSTSGRMKTQYF.